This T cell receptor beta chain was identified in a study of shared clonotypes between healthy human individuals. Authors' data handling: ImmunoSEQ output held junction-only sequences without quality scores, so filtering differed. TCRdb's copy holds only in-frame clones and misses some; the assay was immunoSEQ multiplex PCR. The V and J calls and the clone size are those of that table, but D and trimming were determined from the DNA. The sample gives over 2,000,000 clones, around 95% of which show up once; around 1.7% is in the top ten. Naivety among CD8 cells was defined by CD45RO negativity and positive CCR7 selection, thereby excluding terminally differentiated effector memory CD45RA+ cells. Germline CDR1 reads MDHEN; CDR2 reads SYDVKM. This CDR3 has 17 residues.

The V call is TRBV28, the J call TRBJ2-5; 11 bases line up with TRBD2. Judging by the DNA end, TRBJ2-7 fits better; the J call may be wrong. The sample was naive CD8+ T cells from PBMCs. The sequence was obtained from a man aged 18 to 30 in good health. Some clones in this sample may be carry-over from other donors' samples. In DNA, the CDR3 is TGTGCCAGCAGTTTTCCGGGACTAGCGGAAAGCTCCTACGAGCAGTACTTC. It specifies CASSFPGLAESSYEQYF.